These T cell receptor beta chains were read from a single sample in a study of blood T cell repertoires in COVID-19. TCRdb keeps only in-frame clones here, not all; method: immunoSEQ multiplex PCR. This sample has hundreds of thousands of clones, with nearly 90% found just once. Sequencing was done on a sample of PBMCs or T cells enriched from blood (not recorded which). The receptor source for this set is a woman aged 25 to 39 who had recovered from COVID-19. The CDR3 runs from the conserved cysteine through the conserved F or W. The order of the fields is D gene, clone size, J gene, V gene, CDR3 DNA, CDR3 protein. A D gene is named only where the DNA matches it firmly. Only part of the rows carry a size: once, few, many, or a class if the clone is expanded.

TRBD1 . TRBJ2-3 TRBV7-9 TGTGCCAGCAGCAGGGCAGGGGGCTTCACAGATACGCAGTATTTT CASSRAGGFTDTQYF
TRBD1 . TRBJ1-1 TRBV9 TGTGCCAGCAGGGGACAGTCGAACACTGAAGCTTTCTTT CASRGQSNTEAFF
TRBD1 . TRBJ2-2 TRBV11-3 TGTGCCAGCAGCTTCGACAGGGGGTGGTCCGGGGAGCTGTTTTTT CASSFDRGWSGELFF
TRBD2 . TRBJ2-1 TRBV5-1 TGCGCCAGCACTTTGGCTAGCGGGAGCTACAATGAGCAGTTCTTC CASTLASGSYNEQFF
TRBD1 . TRBJ2-2 TRBV20-1 TGCAGTGCTAGTGATCACGGGACAGGGGTTATCGGGGAGCTGTTTTTT CSASDHGTGVIGELFF
. once TRBJ1-2 TRBV6-2/TRBV6-3 TGTGCCAGCAGCTGGGGCATCTCGAGCTACACCTTC CASSWGISSYTF
. . TRBJ1-2 TRBV28 TGTGCCAGCAGTTTTACCAGGGAGGGGGGCTACACCTTC CASSFTREGGYTF
TRBD1 . TRBJ2-5 TRBV18 TGTGCCAGCTCACCTAAGAGGGACAGGGTGATTGAAAAGACCCAGTACTTC CASSPKRDRVIEKTQYF
TRBD1 . TRBJ2-7 TRBV3-1/TRBV3-2 TGTGCCAGCAGCCGAGGTCGGACAGGGGACTACGAGCAGTACTTC CASSRGRTGDYEQYF
TRBD1 . TRBJ2-7 TRBV11-2 TGTGCCAGCAGCTCGATCCGGACCGGGACAGCTTACGAGCAGTACTTC CASSSIRTGTAYEQYF
TRBD1 once TRBJ2-7 TRBV9 TGTGCCAGCAGCGCGACAGGGACCTTCTACGAGCAGTACTTC CASSATGTFYEQYF
TRBD2 . TRBJ2-1 TRBV2 TGTGCCAGCAGTACTACTAGCGGGGGGGGTTTCTCCTACAATGAGCAGTTCTTC CASSTTSGGGFSYNEQFF